This T cell receptor beta chain was recorded in a study of T-cell memory formation after mild COVID-19. Study context: Largely donor-specific TCR clusters were found.

Using constant-segment primers, 5'RACE produced TCR alpha and TCR beta cDNA libraries carrying sample barcodes and UMIs. Each CDR3 protein is one row after TCRdb ran MiXCR on the 5' RACE reads. The sample has roughly 600,000 distinct CDR3 sequences; roughly 18% are singletons. Germline V CDR1 and CDR2: SQVTM, ANQGSEA. V lost 4 bases and J lost 1; bases outside the gene matches: 0. The CDR3 is 14 residues long. The TCR sequence derives from an adult woman who had mild COVID-19 (a few samples of this study predate the infection). Cell type and time point are not known. The sample taken for sequencing was PBMCs or a T cell subset sorted from them (not recorded which). The genes are TRBV29-1 and TRBJ2-2, with 10 bases fitting TRBD2. The DNA for the CDR3 is TGCAGCGTTGGACTAGCGGGGAACACCGGGGAGCTGTTTTTT. This codes for CSVGLAGNTGELFF.